The 30 T cell receptor beta chains presented below share a single source sample, sequenced in a study of Tregs in tolerant kidney transplant recipients. The table came from immunoSEQ multiplex PCR; TCRdb's copy has only in-frame clones and leaves some out. This table has 200,000 to 300,000 clones, 84% appearing once. Sequencing was performed on CD4+ T cells from blood. The receptors originated from a human donor in good health.

V usage is TRBV18 and J usage is TRBJ1-5; a possible D gene is TRBD1 (6 bases). Trimming removed 4 bases from V and 4 bases from J, with 17 bases in between. Germline V CDR1 and CDR2: KGHSH, LQKENI. This CDR3 comprises 16 residues. This CDR3 is CASSLGVGGSNQPQHF. The CDR3 coding sequence is TGTGCCAGCTCACTCGGGGTAGGGGGTTCTAATCAGCCCCAGCATTTT. The entire variable domain, with the rest obtained from reference TRBV18 and TRBJ1-5, is as follows: NAGVMQNPRHLVRRRGQEARLRCSPMKGHSHVYWYRQLPEEGLKFMVYLQKENIIDESGMPKERFSAEFPKEGPSILRIQQVVRGDSAAYFCASSLGVGGSNQPQHFGDGTRLSIL.

As concerns this clone: Distinct nucleotide sequences in the sample also encode this CDR3. The V call is TRBV7-2, the J call TRBJ1-5; TRBD1 aligns across 7 bases. This CDR3 spans 15 amino acids. Germline-derived CDR1 and CDR2 are SGHTA and FQGNSA. V lost 1 base to trimming and J lost 4 bases; unmatched junction nucleotides: 4. The CDR3: CASSLGGTANQPQHF. Written as DNA, the CDR3 is TGTGCCAGCAGCTTAGGGGGGACAGCTAATCAGCCCCAGCATTTT. The variable domain in full, with the rest retrieved from reference TRBV7-2 and TRBJ1-5, is GAGVSQSPSNKVTEKGKDVELRCDPISGHTALYWYRQSLGQGLEFLIYFQGNSAPDKSGLPSDRFSAERTGGSVSTLTIQRTQQEDSAVYLCASSLGGTANQPQHFGDGTRLSIL.

The chain uses TRBV27 and TRBJ2-5; D is tentatively TRBD1 or TRBD2 (5 bases each). The DNA end lines up better with TRBJ2-7; the J call may be wrong. CDR3 length: 16 amino acids. The V gene's germline CDR1 is MNHEY and CDR2 SMNVEV (reference sequence). The CDR3 loop reads CASSPGPGPSVYEQYF. CDR3 nucleotides: TGTGCCAGCAGTCCCGGTCCGGGACCCTCCGTCTACGAGCAGTACTTC.

The rearrangement links TRBV7-9 to TRBJ2-7; D unresolved. V was clipped by 0 bases and J by 6 bases, with 12 bases between them. CDR3 length: 14 residues. Germline V gene lookup returns CDR1 SEHNR and CDR2 FQNEAQ (reference sequence). CDR3 nucleotides: TGTGCCAGCAGCTTAGCAACTGGGATCTCCGAGCAGTACTTC. Residues: CASSLATGISEQYF.

This chain links TRBV11-2 with TRBJ2-7; D might be TRBD2 (5 bases). The germline CDR1 and CDR2 sequences are SGHAT and FQNNGV. The CDR3 totals 16 residues. Trimming removed 1 base at V and 3 bases at J, with 16 bases between. The DNA of the CDR3 is TGTGCCAGCAGCTTAGTTCGGGGAACTATCTTCTACGAGCAGTACTTC. It encodes CASSLVRGTIFYEQYF.

J is TRBJ2-3 and V is TRBV5-6, with D tentatively TRBD1 (6 bases). Germline assignment: CDR1 SGHDT and CDR2 YYEEEE. Trimming cost V 1 base and J 6 bases, with 12 bases left between them. The CDR3 runs 14 residues. The CDR3 nucleotides read TGTGCCAGCAGCTTGATCCCAGGGGCTGATACGCAGTATTTT. It specifies CASSLIPGADTQYF.

The V and J genes are TRBV14 and TRBJ2-7; tentative D call: TRBD1 (5 bases). Germline V gene lookup returns CDR1 SGHDN and CDR2 FVKESK. CDR3 length: 15 residues. Trimming shortened V by 4 bases and J by 2 bases, and 15 bases separated the two germline ends. CDR3 in amino acids: CASSRRQPGAYEQYF. The CDR3 bases are TGTGCCAGCAGCCGACGACAGCCAGGAGCCTACGAGCAGTACTTC.

This chain links TRBV29-1 with TRBJ2-3; no clear D. In germline, CDR1 is SQVTM, CDR2 ANQGSEA. This CDR3 region has 13 residues. V lost 5 bases to trimming and J lost 0 bases, with 9 bases between them. CDR3: CSVPLTSTDTQYF. CDR3 bases: TGCAGCGTTCCCTTGACTAGCACAGATACGCAGTATTTT.

The chain is built from TRBV5-1 and TRBJ2-3; 8 nucleotides line up with TRBD2. The germline gives CDR1 SGHRS, CDR2 YFSETQ. This CDR3 region has 14 residues. J was trimmed by 4 bases and V by 3 bases; bases with no gene match: 4. The DNA for the CDR3 is TGCGCCAGCAGCTCTTCGGGAGGGGCAGATACGCAGTATTTT. This translates into CASSSSGGADTQYF.

The J gene is TRBJ2-2, the V gene TRBV27, with TRBD2 matching 9 bases. Germline trimming cut 5 bases from V and 5 bases from J; bases unmatched to any gene: 3. Germline-derived CDR1 and CDR2 are MNHEY and SMNVEV (reference sequence). This CDR3 spans 14 amino acids. The DNA of the CDR3 is TGTGCCAGCAGTAGCGGGAGGTGGACCGGGGAGCTGTTTTTT. Protein sequence: CASSSGRWTGELFF.

The V gene is TRBV5-1, the J gene TRBJ1-4, with D perhaps TRBD1 (5 bases). CDR1 SGHRS and CDR2 YFSETQ come from the germline V gene. CDR3 length equals 15 residues. The V end lost 1 base, the J end lost 5 bases, and 12 bases lay between the germline ends. CDR3 nucleotide sequence: TGCGCCAGCAGCTTGTCCCGGGGCCTAAATGAAAAACTGTTTTTT. Translated: CASSLSRGLNEKLFF.

The genes are TRBV6-5 and TRBJ1-6, with D perhaps TRBD1 (6 bases). CDR1 is MNHEY and CDR2 is SVGAGI in the germline V gene. CDR3 size: 15 residues. Deletions cut 2 bases from V and 7 bases from J, with 12 bases between. CDR3 residues: CASSYQQGENSPLHF. The CDR3 bases are TGTGCCAGCAGTTACCAACAGGGTGAGAATTCACCCCTCCACTTT.

The chain combines TRBV4-1 with TRBJ1-2; TRBD1 matches 7 bases. The CDR3 spans 14 residues. J was trimmed by 4 bases and V by 4 bases; bases with no gene match: 6. The germline gives CDR1 MGHRA, CDR2 YSYEKL. In DNA form, the CDR3 reads TGCGCCAGCAGCCGATGGACAGGACCCTATGGCTACACCTTC. Amino acids: CASSRWTGPYGYTF.

The chain carries TRBV25-1 and TRBJ1-6; weak D call: TRBD1 (5 bases). V gave up 3 bases and J gave up 6 bases, with 15 bases separating them. The germline CDR1 and CDR2 sequences are MGHDK and SYGVNS. There are 16 residues in the CDR3. CDR3: CASSDAGTGSNSPLHF. Written as DNA, the CDR3 is TGTGCCAGCAGTGATGCCGGGACTGGGAGTAATTCACCCCTCCACTTT.

CDR3 residues: CASSWSRGNTDTQYF. CDR3 in DNA: TGTGCCAGCAGTTGGTCGAGGGGGAACACAGATACGCAGTATTTT. This rearrangement joins TRBV6-5 to TRBJ2-3, with D tentatively TRBD1 (6 bases). The CDR3 contains 15 residues. Trimming removed 4 bases from V and 2 bases from J, with 13 bases in between. Germline CDR1 is MNHEY and CDR2 is SVGAGI.

This clone has more than one count but fewer than ten. The V call is TRBV5-6, the J call TRBJ1-3, with a weak D call TRBD1 (6 bases). Between the trimmed V and J ends, which lost 4 bases and 3 bases, there was a span of 17 bases. This CDR3 contains 16 residues. Germline loops: CDR1 SGHDT, CDR2 YYEEEE. The chain's CDR3 is CASSQWQGTLGNTIYF. Written as DNA, the CDR3 is TGTGCCAGCAGCCAGTGGCAGGGGACCCTTGGAAACACCATATATTTT.

The rearrangement joins TRBV5-4 to TRBJ2-2; 8 nucleotides agree with TRBD1. Losses at the gene ends were 5 bases for V and 3 bases for J; bases not matched to a gene: 6. CDR1 is SGHNT and CDR2 is YYREEE in the germline V gene (reference sequence). The CDR3 totals 15 residues. As DNA, the CDR3 is TGTGCCAGCAGTCAGGGGGCAGCGTACACCGGGGAGCTGTTTTTT. Translation gives CASSQGAAYTGELFF.

This clone was picked up a small number of times. The chain uses TRBV5-1 and TRBJ2-5; 15 bases agree with TRBD2. This CDR3 has 18 residues. Trimming cost V 2 bases and J 2 bases; bases outside gene matches: 7. The germline V gene encodes CDR1 SGHRS and CDR2 YFSETQ. This chain's CDR3 is CASSLPGLAGGKQETQYF. The CDR3 DNA follows: TGCGCCAGCAGCTTACCGGGACTAGCGGGAGGTAAACAAGAGACCCAGTACTTC.

This clone was detected a few times. V gene TRBV5-1 combines with J gene TRBJ2-7; D assignment may be TRBD1 or TRBD2 (5 bases each). CDR1 and CDR2 (germline): SGHRS, YFSETQ. The CDR3 runs 14 residues. The V end lost 4 bases, the J end lost 0 bases, and 11 bases lay between the germline ends. CDR3 loop: CASSPWGSSYEQYF. CDR3 coding DNA: TGCGCCAGCAGCCCCTGGGGGAGCTCCTACGAGCAGTACTTC.

This clone showed up just a few times. This sequence joins TRBV7-9 and TRBJ2-7; 10 bases fit TRBD1. The CDR3 totals 16 residues. Germline V gene sequence: CDR1 SEHNR, CDR2 FQNEAQ (reference sequence). With 5 bases clipped from V and 4 bases from J, the junction kept 11 bases outside the gene matches. The DNA for the CDR3 is TGTGCCAGCAGCCAAGGAATTCCGGGACAGGGGTACGAGCAGTACTTC. Its protein product is CASSQGIPGQGYEQYF. Looking up the rest from reference TRBV7-9 and TRBJ2-7 gives the full variable domain: DTGVSQNPRHKITKRGQNVTFRCDPISEHNRLYWYRQTLGQGPEFLTYFQNEAQLEKSRLLSDRFSAERPKGSFSTLEIQRTEQGDSAMYLCASSQGIPGQGYEQYFGPGTRLTVT.

This sequence joins TRBV18 and TRBJ1-4; no firm D call. The CDR3 length is 15 residues. Per the germline V gene, CDR1 is KGHSH and CDR2 is LQKENI. Trimming stripped 6 bases from V and 8 bases from J, with 19 bases between. In nucleotides, the CDR3 is TGTGCCAGCTCCCGAGCCCGGGCCCATCAGGAAAAACTGTTTTTT. This codes for CASSRARAHQEKLFF.

V and J are TRBV6-5 and TRBJ2-7; 8 bases are a match to TRBD1. The V and J ends lost 2 bases and 13 bases, in that order; junction bases with no gene match: 7. The CDR3 covers 12 residues. Germline CDR1 is MNHEY and CDR2 is SVGAGI. The CDR3 loop reads CASSYPSGQGYF. CDR3 coding DNA: TGTGCCAGCAGTTACCCGTCCGGACAGGGCTACTTC.

With respect to this clone: The sample has other DNA sequences that encode this CDR3 too. The chain joins TRBV27 to TRBJ2-6, with TRBD1 as a possible D gene (5 bases). CDR3 size: 13 residues. V dropped 10 bases and J dropped 2 bases, with 9 bases sitting between them. Germline V CDR1 and CDR2: MNHEY, SMNVEV (reference sequence). As DNA, the CDR3 is TGTGCCACCCAGGGTGCTGGGGCCAACGTCCTGACTTTC. Amino acids: CATQGAGANVLTF. Drawing the rest from reference TRBV27 and TRBJ2-6, the complete variable domain is EAQVTQNPRYLITVTGKKLTVTCSQNMNHEYMSWYRQDPGLGLRQIYYSMNVEVTDKGDVPEGYKVSRKEKRNFPLILESPSPNQTSLYFCATQGAGANVLTFGAGSRLTVL.

V is TRBV2 and J is TRBJ2-6, with D perhaps matching TRBD1 or TRBD2 (5 bases each). V gave up 6 bases and J gave up 0 bases, with 18 bases separating them. CDR1 and CDR2 from the germline V gene are SNHLY and FYNNEI. This CDR3 has 18 amino acids. Here the CDR3 reads CASRDRDRLSSGANVLTF. The CDR3 DNA is TGTGCCAGCAGGGACCGGGACCGATTAAGCTCTGGGGCCAACGTCCTGACTTTC.

The gene calls are TRBV7-9 and TRBJ1-1, with 8 nucleotides matching TRBD1. Trimming cost V 4 bases and J 10 bases; bases outside gene matches: 5. The CDR3 consists of 12 residues. Germline loops: CDR1 SEHNR, CDR2 FQNEAQ (reference sequence). CDR3 residues: CASSSRQGRAFF. CDR3 DNA sequence: TGTGCCAGCAGCTCCCGACAGGGGAGAGCTTTCTTT.

The chain employs TRBV4-1 and TRBJ2-1; D uncertain. The CDR3 is made up of 15 amino acids. Germline CDR1 MGHRA, CDR2 YSYEKL. V dropped 6 bases and J dropped 4 bases, with 16 bases sitting between them. CDR3: CASSPLAVPYNEQFF. The CDR3 DNA sequence: TGCGCCAGCAGTCCCTTAGCAGTTCCATACAATGAGCAGTTCTTC.

This sequence joins TRBV6-6 and TRBJ1-1, with D unresolved. CDR1 is MNHNY and CDR2 is SVGAGI in the germline V gene (reference sequence). This CDR3 comprises 13 residues. The V gene lost 7 bases and the J gene lost 0 bases, with 9 bases spanning the gap. The DNA of the CDR3 is TGTGCCAGCAAACTTCGCATGAACACTGAAGCTTTCTTT. Translating it yields CASKLRMNTEAFF.

The chain couples TRBV5-5 to TRBJ2-7; the match to TRBD1 covers 7 bases. The CDR3 sequence is 16 residues long. In germline, CDR1 is SGHKS, CDR2 YYEKEE (reference sequence). Trimming cost V 1 base and J 3 bases; bases outside gene matches: 10. Here the CDR3 reads CASSLMRAGGVYEQYF. The CDR3, as DNA: TGTGCCAGCAGCTTGATGAGGGCAGGGGGTGTCTACGAGCAGTACTTC. The whole variable domain, filled in from reference TRBV5-5 and TRBJ2-7, reads DAGVTQSPTHLIKTRGQQVTLRCSPISGHKSVSWYQQVLGQGPQFIFQYYEKEERGRGNFPDRFSARQFPNYSSELNVNALLLGDSALYLCASSLMRAGGVYEQYFGPGTRLTVT.

The V call is TRBV10-1, the J call TRBJ2-1, with D possibly matching TRBD1 (5 bases). The CDR3 loop spans 14 amino acids. Germline lookup yields CDR1 WNHNN and CDR2 SYGVQD (reference sequence). The V gene lost 3 bases and the J gene lost 2 bases, with 8 bases spanning the gap. CDR3 coding DNA: TGCGCCAGCAGTGATGTACAGGCCTACAATGAGCAGTTCTTC. Encoded protein: CASSDVQAYNEQFF.

CDR3 in DNA: TGTGCCACCGACAGTACCGGGGCAGAGACCCAGTACTTC. Translated: CATDSTGAETQYF. The chain joins TRBV2 to TRBJ2-5; D is tentatively TRBD1 or TRBD2 (5 bases each). CDR3 size: 13 residues. Germline V gene data show CDR1 as SNHLY and CDR2 as FYNNEI. V gave up 10 bases and J gave up 4 bases, with 16 bases separating them. Full variable domain (outside the CDR3, taken from reference TRBV2 and TRBJ2-5): EPEVTQTPSHQVTQMGQEVILRCVPISNHLYFYWYRQILGQKVEFLVSFYNNEISEKSEIFDDQFSVERPDGSNFTLKIRSTKLEDSAMYFCATDSTGAETQYFGPGTRLLVL.